Listed below are T cell receptor beta chains from one sample, sequenced in a study of cytomegalovirus exposure and HLA in healthy donors. Assay used: immunoSEQ multiplex PCR; TCRdb lists only in-frame clones, some missing. Here the sample spans about 130,000 clones, 65% to 80% being singletons. The material sequenced was PBMCs. These receptors were taken from a male donor in good health and CMV-seropositive. The CDR3 runs from the conserved cysteine through the conserved F or W. D genes are given only for firm matches. Not every row has a clone size; where given, it reads once, few, many or a size class.

v_call	clone_size	d_call	j_call	cdr3_nt	cdr3_aa
TRBV28	-	-	TRBJ1-6	TGTGCCAGCAGTCCACTTCTCGTTCAGGTGCCGGGAGAGCGTTCACCCCTCCACTTT	CASSPLLVQVPGERSPLHF
TRBV14	-	TRBD2	TRBJ2-1	TGTGCCAGCAGCCATCACAGCGGGAGGAACTACAATGAGCAGTTCTTC	CASSHHSGRNYNEQFF
TRBV5-1	once	TRBD1	TRBJ2-7	TGCGCCAGCAGCTCGGACAGGTTAACCTACGAGCAGTACTTC	CASSSDRLTYEQYF
TRBV2	-	-	TRBJ1-2	TGTGCCAGCAGGGAGGGCCCGAGAGGGTACTATGGCTACACCTTC	CASREGPRGYYGYTF
TRBV10-3	few	-	TRBJ1-2	TGTGCCAGCAGTCCCGAGGGAGGGGCAGGCTATGGCTACACCTTC	CASSPEGGAGYGYTF
TRBV11-2	-	TRBD1	TRBJ2-7	TGTGCCAGCAGCTTGGGGTTTCGGGACAGGGGGCTCGGCGAGCAGTACTTC	CASSLGFRDRGLGEQYF
TRBV6-1	-	TRBD2	TRBJ2-3	TGTGCCAGCAGCATGACTAGCGGGGGCACAGATACGCAGTATTTT	CASSMTSGGTDTQYF
TRBV11-2	-	-	TRBJ1-1	TGTGCCAGCAGCTTAGTGGTACAGGCAAACACTGAAGCTTTCTTT	CASSLVVQANTEAFF
TRBV7-9	-	TRBD2	TRBJ2-5	TGTGCCAGCAGCTTTGGGGCGGGGGGCGCGGAGACCCAGTACTTC	CASSFGAGGAETQYF
TRBV19	-	TRBD1	TRBJ1-6	TGTGCCAGTAGGGGAATCCGGGACAGGGGTTCACCCCTCCACTTT	CASRGIRDRGSPLHF
TRBV2	-	-	TRBJ1-1	TGTGCCAGCATTTTAAGGGAGTTGACTGAAGCTTTCTTT	CASILRELTEAFF
TRBV6-1	-	-	TRBJ2-7	TGTGCCAGCAGCCTTAATACAGGGACCTACCACGAGCAGTACTTC	CASSLNTGTYHEQYF
TRBV29-1	few	-	TRBJ2-7	TGCAGCGTTGGTCCCAATGCCTACGAGCAGTACTTC	CSVGPNAYEQYF
TRBV20-1	-	-	TRBJ1-2	TGCAGTGTAAGAGGCTATGGCTACACCTTC	CSVRGYGYTF
TRBV10-3	few	-	TRBJ1-2	TGTGCCATCAGTGAGTCCCCGGGGGAGGGGGGCCTCACGGTAGTTCGCACCTTC	CAISESPGEGGLTVVRTF